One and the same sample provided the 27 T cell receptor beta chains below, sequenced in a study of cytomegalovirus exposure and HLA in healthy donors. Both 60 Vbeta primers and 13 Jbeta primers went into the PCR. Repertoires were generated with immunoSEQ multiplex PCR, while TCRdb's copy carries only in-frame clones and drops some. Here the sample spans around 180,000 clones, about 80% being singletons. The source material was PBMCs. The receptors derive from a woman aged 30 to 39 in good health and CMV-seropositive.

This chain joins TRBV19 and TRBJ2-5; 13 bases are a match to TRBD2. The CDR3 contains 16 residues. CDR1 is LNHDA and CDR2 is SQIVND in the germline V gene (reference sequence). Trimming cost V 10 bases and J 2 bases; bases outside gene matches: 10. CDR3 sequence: CATTSGRALPQETQYF. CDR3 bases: TGTGCCACAACTAGCGGGAGGGCCTTACCACAAGAGACCCAGTACTTC.

The CDR3 protein is CASSLWVFSGTGYYEQYF. The CDR3 DNA reads TGTGCCAGCAGCTTGTGGGTATTTTCTGGGACAGGGTACTACGAGCAGTACTTC. The rearrangement uses TRBV5-8 and TRBJ2-7; the match to TRBD1 covers 9 bases. Trimming at V came to 1 base and at J to 3 bases, leaving 14 bases not matched to a gene. From germline, CDR1 is SGHTS and CDR2 YDEGEE. This CDR3 contains 18 residues. Drawing the rest from reference TRBV5-8 and TRBJ2-7, the complete variable domain is EAGVTQSPTHLIKTRGQQATLRCSPISGHTSVYWYQQALGLGLQFLLWYDEGEERNRGNFPPRFSGRQFPNYSSELNVNALELEDSALYLCASSLWVFSGTGYYEQYFGPGTRLTVT.

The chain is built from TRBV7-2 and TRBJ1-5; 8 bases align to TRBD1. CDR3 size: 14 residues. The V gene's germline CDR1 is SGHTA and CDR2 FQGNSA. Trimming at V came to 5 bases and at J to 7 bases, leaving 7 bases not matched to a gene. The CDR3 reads CASSPRTGWQPQHF. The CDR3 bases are TGTGCCAGCAGCCCCAGGACAGGGTGGCAGCCCCAGCATTTT.

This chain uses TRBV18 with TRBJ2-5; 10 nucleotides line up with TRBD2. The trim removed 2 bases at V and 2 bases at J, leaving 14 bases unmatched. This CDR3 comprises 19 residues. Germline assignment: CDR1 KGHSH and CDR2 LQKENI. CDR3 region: CASSPSYPTSGKLQETQYF. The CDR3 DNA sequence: TGTGCCAGCTCACCAAGCTACCCAACTAGCGGGAAATTACAAGAGACCCAGTACTTC. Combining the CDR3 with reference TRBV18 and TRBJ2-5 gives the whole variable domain NAGVMQNPRHLVRRRGQEARLRCSPMKGHSHVYWYRQLPEEGLKFMVYLQKENIIDESGMPKERFSAEFPKEGPSILRIQQVVRGDSAAYFCASSPSYPTSGKLQETQYFGPGTRLLVL.

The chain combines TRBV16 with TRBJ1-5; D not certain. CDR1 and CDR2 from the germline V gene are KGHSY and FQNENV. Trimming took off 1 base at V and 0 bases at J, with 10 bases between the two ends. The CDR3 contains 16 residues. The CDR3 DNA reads TGTGCCAGCAGCCAATATTCCGCTAATAGCAATCAGCCCCAGCATTTT. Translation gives CASSQYSANSNQPQHF.

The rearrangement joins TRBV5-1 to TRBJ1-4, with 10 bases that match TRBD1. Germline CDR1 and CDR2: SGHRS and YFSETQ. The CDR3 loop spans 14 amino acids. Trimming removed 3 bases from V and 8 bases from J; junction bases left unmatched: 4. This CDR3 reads CASSSGTGEEKLFF. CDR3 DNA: TGCGCCAGCAGCTCCGGGACAGGGGAAGAAAAACTGTTTTTT.

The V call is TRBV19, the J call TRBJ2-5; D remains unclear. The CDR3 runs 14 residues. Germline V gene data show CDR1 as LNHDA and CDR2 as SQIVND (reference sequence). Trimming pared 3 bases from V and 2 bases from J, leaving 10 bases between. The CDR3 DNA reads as TGTGCCAGTAGTATTAGGCGGCAGCAAGAGACCCAGTACTTC. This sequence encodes CASSIRRQQETQYF.

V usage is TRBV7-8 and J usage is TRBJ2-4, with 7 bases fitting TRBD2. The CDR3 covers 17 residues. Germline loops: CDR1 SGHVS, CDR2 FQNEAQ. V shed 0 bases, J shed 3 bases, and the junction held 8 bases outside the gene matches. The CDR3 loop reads CASSLAVSGIGKNIQYF. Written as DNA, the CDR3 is TGTGCCAGCAGCTTAGCGGTGAGCGGGATAGGCAAAAACATTCAGTACTTC.

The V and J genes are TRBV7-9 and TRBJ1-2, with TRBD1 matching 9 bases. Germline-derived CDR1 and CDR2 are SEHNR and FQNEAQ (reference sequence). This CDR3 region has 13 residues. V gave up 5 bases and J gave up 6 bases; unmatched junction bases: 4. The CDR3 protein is CASSQTGGDGYTF. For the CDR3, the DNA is TGTGCCAGCAGCCAGACAGGGGGAGATGGCTACACCTTC. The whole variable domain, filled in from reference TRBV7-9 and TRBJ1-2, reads DTGVSQNPRHKITKRGQNVTFRCDPISEHNRLYWYRQTLGQGPEFLTYFQNEAQLEKSRLLSDRFSAERPKGSFSTLEIQRTEQGDSAMYLCASSQTGGDGYTFGSGTRLTVV.

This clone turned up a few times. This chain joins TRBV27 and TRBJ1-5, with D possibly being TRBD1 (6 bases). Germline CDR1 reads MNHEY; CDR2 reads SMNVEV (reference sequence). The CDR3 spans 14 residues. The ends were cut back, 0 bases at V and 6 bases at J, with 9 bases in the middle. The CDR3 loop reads CASSLSQGSQPQHF. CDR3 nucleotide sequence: TGTGCCAGCAGTTTATCGCAGGGGAGTCAGCCCCAGCATTTT.

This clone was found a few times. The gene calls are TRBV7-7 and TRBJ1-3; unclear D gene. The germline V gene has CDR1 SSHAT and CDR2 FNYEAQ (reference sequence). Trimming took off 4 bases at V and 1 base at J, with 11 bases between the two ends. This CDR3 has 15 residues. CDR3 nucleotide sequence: TGTGCCAGCAGCTCACAGTTCGGTTCTGGAAACACCATATATTTT. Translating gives CASSSQFGSGNTIYF.

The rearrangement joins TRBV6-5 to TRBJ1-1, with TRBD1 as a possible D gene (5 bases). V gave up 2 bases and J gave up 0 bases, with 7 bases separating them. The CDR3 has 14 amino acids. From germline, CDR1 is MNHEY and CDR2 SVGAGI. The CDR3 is CASSYGGVNTEAFF. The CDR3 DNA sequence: TGTGCCAGCAGTTACGGGGGGGTGAACACTGAAGCTTTCTTT.

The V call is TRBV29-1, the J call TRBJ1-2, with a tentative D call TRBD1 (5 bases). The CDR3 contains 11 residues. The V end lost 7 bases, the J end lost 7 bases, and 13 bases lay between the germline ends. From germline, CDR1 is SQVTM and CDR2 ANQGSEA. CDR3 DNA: TGCAGCGCCCTGACAGACGGTGGCTACACCTTC. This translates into CSALTDGGYTF.

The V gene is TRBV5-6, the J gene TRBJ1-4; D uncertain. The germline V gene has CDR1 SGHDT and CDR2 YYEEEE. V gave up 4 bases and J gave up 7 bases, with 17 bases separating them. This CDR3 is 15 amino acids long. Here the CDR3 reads CASSRPGSRGEKLFF. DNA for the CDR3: TGTGCCAGCAGCCGGCCGGGGTCACGCGGTGAAAAACTGTTTTTT.

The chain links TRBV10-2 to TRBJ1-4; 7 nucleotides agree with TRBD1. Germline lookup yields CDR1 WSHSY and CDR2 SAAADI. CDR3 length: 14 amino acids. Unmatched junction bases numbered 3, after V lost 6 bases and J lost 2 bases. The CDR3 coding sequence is TGCGCCAGCAGGATACAGGGGACTAATGAAAAACTGTTTTTT. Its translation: CASRIQGTNEKLFF.

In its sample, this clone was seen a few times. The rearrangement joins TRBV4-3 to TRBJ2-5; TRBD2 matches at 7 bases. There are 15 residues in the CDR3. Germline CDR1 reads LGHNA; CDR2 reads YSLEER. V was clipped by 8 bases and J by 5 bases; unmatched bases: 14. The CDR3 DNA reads TGCGCCAGCTCGCTCGGGGCGGGAGAGGGTGAGACCCAGTACTTC. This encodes CASSLGAGEGETQYF.

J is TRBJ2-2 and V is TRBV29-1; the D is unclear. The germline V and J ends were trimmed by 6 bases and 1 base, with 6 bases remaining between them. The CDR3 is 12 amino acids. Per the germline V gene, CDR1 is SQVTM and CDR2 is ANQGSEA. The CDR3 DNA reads TGCAGCGTGAGAGAGAACACCGGGGAGCTGTTTTTT. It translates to CSVRENTGELFF.

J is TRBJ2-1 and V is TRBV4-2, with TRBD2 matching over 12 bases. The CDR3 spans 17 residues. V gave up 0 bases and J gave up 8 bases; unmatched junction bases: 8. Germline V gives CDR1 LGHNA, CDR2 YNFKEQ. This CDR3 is CASSQDRLAGGPHEQFF. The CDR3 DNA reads TGTGCCAGCAGCCAAGATCGCCTAGCGGGAGGGCCACATGAGCAGTTCTTC.

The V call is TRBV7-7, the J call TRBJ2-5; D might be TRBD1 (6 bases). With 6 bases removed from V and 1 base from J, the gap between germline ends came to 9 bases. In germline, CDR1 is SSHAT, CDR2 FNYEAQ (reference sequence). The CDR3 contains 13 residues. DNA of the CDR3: TGTGCCAGCAGTTCAGGGGTCCAAGAGACCCAGTACTTC. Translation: CASSSGVQETQYF.

CDR3 in amino acids: CASSRQNTEAFF. CDR3 coding DNA: TGTGCCAGCAGCCGACAGAACACTGAAGCTTTCTTT. The chain couples TRBV6-5 to TRBJ1-1; D unresolved. Germline V lookup: CDR1 MNHEY, CDR2 SVGAGI. This CDR3 has 12 amino acids. Trimming removed 6 bases at V and 1 base at J, with 6 bases between.

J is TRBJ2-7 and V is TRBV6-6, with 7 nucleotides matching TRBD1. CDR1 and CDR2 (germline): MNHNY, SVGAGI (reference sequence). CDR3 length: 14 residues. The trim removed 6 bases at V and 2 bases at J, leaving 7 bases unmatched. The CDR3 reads CASSLDRATYEQYF. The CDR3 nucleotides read TGTGCCAGCAGCCTCGACAGGGCAACCTACGAGCAGTACTTC.

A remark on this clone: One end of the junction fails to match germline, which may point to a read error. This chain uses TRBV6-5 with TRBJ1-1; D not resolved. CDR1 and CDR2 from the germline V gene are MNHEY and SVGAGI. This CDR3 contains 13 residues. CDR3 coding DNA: TGTGCCAGCAGCTCCTCGGGCGGGCGCGGGAAAATCTTT. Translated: CASSSSGGRGKIF.

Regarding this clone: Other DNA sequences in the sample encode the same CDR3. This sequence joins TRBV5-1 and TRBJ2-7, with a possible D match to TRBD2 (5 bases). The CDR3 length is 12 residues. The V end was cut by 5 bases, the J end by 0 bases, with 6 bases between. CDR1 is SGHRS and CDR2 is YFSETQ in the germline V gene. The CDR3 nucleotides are TGCGCCAGCAGACTAGACTCCTACGAGCAGTACTTC. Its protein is CASRLDSYEQYF.

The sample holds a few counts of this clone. CDR3 sequence reads: CASSEVDRGEAFF. CDR3 sequence (DNA): TGCGCCAGCAGTGAGGTGGATCGGGGAGAAGCTTTCTTT. The V call is TRBV10-2, the J call TRBJ1-1; D remains unclear. CDR1 and CDR2 from the germline V gene are WSHSY and SAAADI. The CDR3 is made up of 13 amino acids. Trimming shortened V by 2 bases and J by 8 bases, and 12 bases separated the two germline ends.

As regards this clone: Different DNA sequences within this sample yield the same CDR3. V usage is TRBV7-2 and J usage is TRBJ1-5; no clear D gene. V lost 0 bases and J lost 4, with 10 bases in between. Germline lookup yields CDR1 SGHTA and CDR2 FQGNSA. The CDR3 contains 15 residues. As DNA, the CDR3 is TGTGCCAGCAGCTTAGCGGGAGGTAAAAATCAGCCCCAGCATTTT. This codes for CASSLAGGKNQPQHF.

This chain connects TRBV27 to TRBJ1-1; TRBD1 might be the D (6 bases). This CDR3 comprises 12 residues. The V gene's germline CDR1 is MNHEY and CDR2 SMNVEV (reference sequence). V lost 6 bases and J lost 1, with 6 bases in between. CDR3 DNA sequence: TGTGCCAGCAGGGACAGGAACACTGAAGCTTTCTTT. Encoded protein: CASRDRNTEAFF.

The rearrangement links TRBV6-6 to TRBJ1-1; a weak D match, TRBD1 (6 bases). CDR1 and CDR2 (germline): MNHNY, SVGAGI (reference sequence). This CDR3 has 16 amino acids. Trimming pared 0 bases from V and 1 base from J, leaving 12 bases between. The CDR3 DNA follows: TGTGCCAGCAGTTACTCGGGGGGGCGAAGGAACACTGAAGCTTTCTTT. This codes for CASSYSGGRRNTEAFF.